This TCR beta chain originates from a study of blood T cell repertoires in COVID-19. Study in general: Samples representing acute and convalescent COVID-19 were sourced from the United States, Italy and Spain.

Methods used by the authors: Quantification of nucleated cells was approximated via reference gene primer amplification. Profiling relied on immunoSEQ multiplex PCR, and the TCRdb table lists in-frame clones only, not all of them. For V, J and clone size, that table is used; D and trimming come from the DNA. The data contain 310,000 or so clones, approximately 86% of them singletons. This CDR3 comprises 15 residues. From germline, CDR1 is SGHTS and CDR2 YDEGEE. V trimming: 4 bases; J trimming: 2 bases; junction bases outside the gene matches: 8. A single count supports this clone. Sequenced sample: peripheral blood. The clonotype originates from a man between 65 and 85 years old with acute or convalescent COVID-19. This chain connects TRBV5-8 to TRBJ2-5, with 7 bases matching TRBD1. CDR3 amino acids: CASSQGTVQQETQYF. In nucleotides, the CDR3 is TGTGCCAGCAGCCAGGGGACAGTACAACAAGAGACCCAGTACTTC.